This TCR beta chain was obtained from a study of CD8 T cells in ankylosing spondylitis. This clonotype was seen many times. The antigen is undetermined. V was cut by 0 bases and J by 9 bases, with 12 bases left in between. Per germline, CDR1 SGHTA and CDR2 FQGNSA. The CDR3 is 14 residues long. Broader study findings: Clones linked to disease, bearing a CD8+ phenotype, were relatively rare in peripheral blood. Significantly higher representation of disease-linked clones was reported for matched ankylosing spondylitis synovial fluid. A TCR beta motif of roughly eight highly homologous variants appeared characteristic of ankylosing spondylitis blood.

In making TCR beta libraries, quantitative 5'-RACE with molecular barcodes was used. TCRdb reprocessed the 5' RACE reads via MiXCR and lists one record per CDR3 protein. This table holds hundreds of thousands of distinct CDR3 sequences, more than 25% found once. Sequenced: blood, either unsorted or a sorted T cell fraction (not recorded which). The chain joins TRBV7-2 to TRBJ2-1; D may be TRBD2 (7 bases). The origin of this receptor is a male donor with ankylosing spondylitis. Written as DNA, the CDR3 is TGTGCCAGCAGCTTAGCGGGAGGGGGTCTTGAGCAGTTCTTC. As protein: CASSLAGGGLEQFF.